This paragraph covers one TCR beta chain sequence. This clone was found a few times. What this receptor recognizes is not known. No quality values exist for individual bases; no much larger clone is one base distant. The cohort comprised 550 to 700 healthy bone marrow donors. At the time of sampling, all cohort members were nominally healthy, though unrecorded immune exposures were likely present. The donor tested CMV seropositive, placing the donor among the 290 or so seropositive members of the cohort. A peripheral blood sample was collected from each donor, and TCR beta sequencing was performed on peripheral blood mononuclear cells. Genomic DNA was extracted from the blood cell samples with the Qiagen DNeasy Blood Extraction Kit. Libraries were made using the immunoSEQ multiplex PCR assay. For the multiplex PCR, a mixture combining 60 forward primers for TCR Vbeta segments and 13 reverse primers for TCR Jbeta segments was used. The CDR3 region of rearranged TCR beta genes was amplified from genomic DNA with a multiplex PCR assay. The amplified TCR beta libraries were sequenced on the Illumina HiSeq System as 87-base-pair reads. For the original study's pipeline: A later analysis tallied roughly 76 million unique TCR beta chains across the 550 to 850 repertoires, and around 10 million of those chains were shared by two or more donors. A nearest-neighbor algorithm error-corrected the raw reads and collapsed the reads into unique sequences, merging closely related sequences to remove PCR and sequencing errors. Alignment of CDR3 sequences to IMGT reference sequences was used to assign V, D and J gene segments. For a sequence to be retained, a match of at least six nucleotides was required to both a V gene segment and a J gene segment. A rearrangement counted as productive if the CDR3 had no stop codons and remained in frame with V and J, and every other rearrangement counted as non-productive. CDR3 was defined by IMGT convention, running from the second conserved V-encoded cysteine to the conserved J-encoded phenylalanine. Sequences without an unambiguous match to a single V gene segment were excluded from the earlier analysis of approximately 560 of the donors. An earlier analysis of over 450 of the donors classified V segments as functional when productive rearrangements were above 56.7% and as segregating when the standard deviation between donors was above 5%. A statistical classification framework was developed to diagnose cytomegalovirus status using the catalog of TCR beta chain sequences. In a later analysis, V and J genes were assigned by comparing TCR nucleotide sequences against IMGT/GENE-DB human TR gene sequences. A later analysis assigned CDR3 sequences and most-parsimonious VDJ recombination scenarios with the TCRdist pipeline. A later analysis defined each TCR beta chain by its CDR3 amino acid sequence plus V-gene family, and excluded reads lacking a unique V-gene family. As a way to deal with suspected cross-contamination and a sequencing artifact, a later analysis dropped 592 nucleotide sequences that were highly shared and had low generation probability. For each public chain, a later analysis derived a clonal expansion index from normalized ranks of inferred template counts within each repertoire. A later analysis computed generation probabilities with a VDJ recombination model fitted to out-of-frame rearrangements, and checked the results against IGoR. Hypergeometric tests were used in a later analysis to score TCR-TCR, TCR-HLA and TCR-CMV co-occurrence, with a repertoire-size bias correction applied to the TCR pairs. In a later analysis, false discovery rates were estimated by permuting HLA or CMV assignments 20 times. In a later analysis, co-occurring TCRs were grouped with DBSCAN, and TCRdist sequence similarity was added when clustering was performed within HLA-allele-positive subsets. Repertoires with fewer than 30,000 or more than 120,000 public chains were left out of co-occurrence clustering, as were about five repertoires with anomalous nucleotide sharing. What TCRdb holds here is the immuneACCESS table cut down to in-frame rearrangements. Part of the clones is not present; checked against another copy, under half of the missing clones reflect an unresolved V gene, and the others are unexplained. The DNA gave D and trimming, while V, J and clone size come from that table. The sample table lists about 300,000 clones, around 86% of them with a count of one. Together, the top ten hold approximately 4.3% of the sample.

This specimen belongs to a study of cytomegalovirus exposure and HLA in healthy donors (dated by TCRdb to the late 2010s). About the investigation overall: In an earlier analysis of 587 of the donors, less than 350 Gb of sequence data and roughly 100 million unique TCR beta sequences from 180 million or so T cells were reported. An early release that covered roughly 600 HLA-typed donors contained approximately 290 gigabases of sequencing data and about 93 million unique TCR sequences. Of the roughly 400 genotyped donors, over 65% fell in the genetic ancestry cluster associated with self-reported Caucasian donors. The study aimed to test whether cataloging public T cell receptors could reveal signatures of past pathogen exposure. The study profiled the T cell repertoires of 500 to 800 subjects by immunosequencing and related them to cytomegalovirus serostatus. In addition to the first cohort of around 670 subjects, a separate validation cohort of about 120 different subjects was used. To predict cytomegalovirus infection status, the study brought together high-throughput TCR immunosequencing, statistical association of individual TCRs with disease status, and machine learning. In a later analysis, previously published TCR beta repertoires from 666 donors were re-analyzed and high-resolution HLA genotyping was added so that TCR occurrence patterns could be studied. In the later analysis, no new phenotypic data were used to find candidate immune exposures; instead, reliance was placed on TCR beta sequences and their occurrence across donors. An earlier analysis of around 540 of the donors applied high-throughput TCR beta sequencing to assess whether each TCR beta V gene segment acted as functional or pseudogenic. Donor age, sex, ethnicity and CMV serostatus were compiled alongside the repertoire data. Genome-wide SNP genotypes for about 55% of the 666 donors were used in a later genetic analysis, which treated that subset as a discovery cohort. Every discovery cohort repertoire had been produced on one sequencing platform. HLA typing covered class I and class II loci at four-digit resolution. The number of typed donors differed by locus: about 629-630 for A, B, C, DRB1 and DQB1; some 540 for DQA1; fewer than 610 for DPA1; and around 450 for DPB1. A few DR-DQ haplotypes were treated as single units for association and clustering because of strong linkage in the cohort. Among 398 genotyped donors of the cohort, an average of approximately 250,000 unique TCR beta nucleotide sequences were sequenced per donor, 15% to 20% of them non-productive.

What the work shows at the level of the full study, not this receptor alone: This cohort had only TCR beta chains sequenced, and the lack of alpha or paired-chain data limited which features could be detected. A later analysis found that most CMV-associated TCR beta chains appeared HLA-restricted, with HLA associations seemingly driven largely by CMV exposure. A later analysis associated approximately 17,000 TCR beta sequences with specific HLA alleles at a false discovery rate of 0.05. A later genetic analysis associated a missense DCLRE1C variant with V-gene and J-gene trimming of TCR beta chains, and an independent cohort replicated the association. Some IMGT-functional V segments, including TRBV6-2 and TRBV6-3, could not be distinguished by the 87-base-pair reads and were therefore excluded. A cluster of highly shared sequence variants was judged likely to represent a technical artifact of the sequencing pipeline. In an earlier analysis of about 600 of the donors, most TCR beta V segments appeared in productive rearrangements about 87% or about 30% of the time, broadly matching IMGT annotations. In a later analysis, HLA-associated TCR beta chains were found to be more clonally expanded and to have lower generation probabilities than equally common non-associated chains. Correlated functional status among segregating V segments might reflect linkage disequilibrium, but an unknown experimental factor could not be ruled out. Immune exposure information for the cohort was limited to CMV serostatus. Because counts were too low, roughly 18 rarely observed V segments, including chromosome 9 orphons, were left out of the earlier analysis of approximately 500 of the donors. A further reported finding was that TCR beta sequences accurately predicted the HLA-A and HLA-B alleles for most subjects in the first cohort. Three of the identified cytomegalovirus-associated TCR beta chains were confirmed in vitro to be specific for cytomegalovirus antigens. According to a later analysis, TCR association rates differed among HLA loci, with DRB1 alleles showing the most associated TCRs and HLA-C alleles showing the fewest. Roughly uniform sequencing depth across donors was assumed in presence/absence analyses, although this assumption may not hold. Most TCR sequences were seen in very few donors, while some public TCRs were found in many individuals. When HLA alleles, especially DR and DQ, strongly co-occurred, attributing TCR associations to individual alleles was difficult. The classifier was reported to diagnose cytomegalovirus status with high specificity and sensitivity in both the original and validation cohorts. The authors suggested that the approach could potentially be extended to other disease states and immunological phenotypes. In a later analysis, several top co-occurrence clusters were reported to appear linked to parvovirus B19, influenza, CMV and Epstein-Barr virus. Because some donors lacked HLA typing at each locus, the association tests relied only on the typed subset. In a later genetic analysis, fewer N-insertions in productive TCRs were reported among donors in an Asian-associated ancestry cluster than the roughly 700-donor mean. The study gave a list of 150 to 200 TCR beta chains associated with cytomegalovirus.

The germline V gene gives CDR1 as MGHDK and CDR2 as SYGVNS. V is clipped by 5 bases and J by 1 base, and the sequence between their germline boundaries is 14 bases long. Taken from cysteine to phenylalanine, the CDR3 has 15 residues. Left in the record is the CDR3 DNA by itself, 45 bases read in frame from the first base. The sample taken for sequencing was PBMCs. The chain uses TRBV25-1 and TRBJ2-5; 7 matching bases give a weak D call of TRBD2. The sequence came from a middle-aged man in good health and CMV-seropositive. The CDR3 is CASSPRGAGQETQYF. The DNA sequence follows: TGTGCCAGCAGTCCCCGGGGGGCGGGCCAAGAGACCCAGTACTTC. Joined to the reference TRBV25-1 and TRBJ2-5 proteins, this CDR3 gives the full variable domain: EADIYQTPRYLVIGTGKKITLECSQTMGHDKMYWYQQDPGMELHLIHYSYGVNSTEKGDLSSESTVSRIRTEHFPLTLESARPSHTSQYLCASSPRGAGQETQYFGPGTRLLVL.